These 30 T cell receptor beta chains were all obtained from the same sample, sequenced in a study of cytomegalovirus exposure and HLA in healthy donors. The PCR employed 60 Vbeta primers together with 13 Jbeta primers. The method was immunoSEQ multiplex PCR; TCRdb's version includes in-frame clones alone and lacks a portion of them. The table includes around 150,000 clones, approximately 68% detected once. Sequenced input: PBMCs. These receptors all come from a man aged 55-75 years in good health and CMV-seronegative.

This clone was observed a handful of times. The chain links TRBV29-1 to TRBJ1-1; D is undetermined. V dropped 2 bases and J dropped 8 bases, with 15 bases sitting between them. Germline assignment: CDR1 SQVTM and CDR2 ANQGSEA. The CDR3 has 13 residues. This CDR3 reads CSVESTSAQEAFF. The CDR3 nucleotides are TGCAGCGTTGAATCCACCTCTGCTCAGGAAGCTTTCTTT.

The V gene is TRBV5-6, the J gene TRBJ1-1; D might be TRBD1 (5 bases). From germline, CDR1 is SGHDT and CDR2 YYEEEE. V was cut by 3 bases and J by 1 base, with 10 bases left in between. CDR3 size: 14 residues. CDR3 bases: TGTGCCAGCAGCTCAGGGATGGCGAACACTGAAGCTTTCTTT. This translates into CASSSGMANTEAFF.

The rearrangement uses TRBV6-5 and TRBJ2-7; D not certain. The V gene's germline CDR1 is MNHEY and CDR2 SVGAGI. The CDR3 is 14 residues long. V lost 0 bases and J lost 0, with 6 bases in between. As DNA, the CDR3 is TGTGCCAGCAGTTACTCATACGGCTCCTACGAGCAGTACTTC. It specifies CASSYSYGSYEQYF.

This chain connects TRBV4-2 to TRBJ2-7, with 8 bases aligning to TRBD2. Germline V CDR1 and CDR2: LGHNA, YNFKEQ. Trimming at V came to 1 base and at J to 4 bases, leaving 6 bases not matched to a gene. This CDR3 is built from 15 residues. CDR3 coding DNA: TGTGCCAGCAGCCAAGGATCGCGGGAGGCGTACGAGCAGTACTTC. Its protein product is CASSQGSREAYEQYF.

The genes are TRBV27 and TRBJ2-3; 9 nucleotides align to TRBD1. Germline lookup yields CDR1 MNHEY and CDR2 SMNVEV (reference sequence). V lost 8 bases, J lost 4 bases, and 16 bases stayed unmatched. The length of the CDR3 is 17 residues. Written as DNA, the CDR3 is TGTGCCAGCGGAAACCCCCGGGGACAGGGTTTCCCAGATACGCAGTATTTT. Amino acid sequence: CASGNPRGQGFPDTQYF.

This clone was counted a single time. This rearrangement joins TRBV6-6 to TRBJ2-2; D unclear. The length of the CDR3 is 15 residues. V was trimmed by 2 bases and J by 6 bases, leaving 13 bases between them. Per the germline V gene, CDR1 is MNHNY and CDR2 is SVGAGI (reference sequence). CDR3 in DNA: TGTGCCAGCAGTTACGTCGTCACATTTCCCGGGGAGCTGTTTTTT. Amino acid sequence: CASSYVVTFPGELFF.

The CDR3 DNA reads as TGTGCCAGTAGTATAGCGACAGCCTCTGGGGCCAACGTCCTGACTTTC. This encodes CASSIATASGANVLTF. V and J are TRBV19 and TRBJ2-6; D may be TRBD1 (5 bases). The CDR3 totals 16 residues. Germline V gives CDR1 LNHDA, CDR2 SQIVND (reference sequence). The germline V and J ends were trimmed by 1 base and 0 bases, with 7 bases remaining between them.

The chain carries TRBV7-2 and TRBJ1-2; the D is unclear. The germline gives CDR1 SGHTA, CDR2 FQGNSA. Deletions cut 1 base from V and 4 bases from J, with 16 bases between. The CDR3 sequence is 16 residues long. CDR3: CASSLGGSGRAYGYTF. The CDR3 nucleotides are TGTGCCAGCAGCTTAGGAGGGTCAGGACGGGCCTATGGCTACACCTTC.

In its sample, this clone was seen a few times. Other DNA sequences of this sample code for an identical CDR3. The chain joins TRBV7-3 to TRBJ2-1, with TRBD2 matching over 11 bases. Germline CDR1 is SGHTA and CDR2 is FQGTGA. Trimming removed 3 bases from V and 3 bases from J; junction bases left unmatched: 1. The CDR3 sequence is 15 residues long. In nucleotides, the CDR3 is TGTGCCAGCAGCTTGGGGACTAGCGGCTACAATGAGCAGTTCTTC. It yields the protein CASSLGTSGYNEQFF.

The rearrangement links TRBV10-1 to TRBJ2-5; 10 nucleotides line up with TRBD2. With V trimmed by 3 bases and J by 8 bases, 6 bases remained unmatched. The CDR3 extends over 14 amino acids. Germline V lookup: CDR1 WNHNN, CDR2 SYGVQD (reference sequence). The DNA for the CDR3 is TGCGCCAGCAGTGAAGTGGTAGCGGGAGGTACCCAGTACTTC. It yields the protein CASSEVVAGGTQYF.

This clone was counted only a few times. The V gene is TRBV29-1, the J gene TRBJ2-7; 11 bases agree with TRBD1. Germline CDR1 SQVTM, CDR2 ANQGSEA. The CDR3 totals 14 residues. Trimming at V came to 3 bases and at J to 3 bases, leaving 4 bases not matched to a gene. The CDR3 loop reads CSVELGTGGYEQYF. The CDR3 DNA reads as TGCAGCGTTGAGTTAGGGACAGGGGGCTACGAGCAGTACTTC.

The chain uses TRBV19 and TRBJ2-2, with 7 positions matching TRBD2. The CDR3 is made up of 15 amino acids. Germline CDR1 and CDR2: LNHDA and SQIVND (reference sequence). V trimming: 3 bases; J trimming: 2 bases; junction bases outside the gene matches: 3. CDR3 residues: CASSMLAVNTGELFF. Here the CDR3 DNA reads TGTGCCAGTAGTATGCTAGCGGTAAACACCGGGGAGCTGTTTTTT.

This clone has a single count. This rearrangement joins TRBV5-4 to TRBJ2-7; TRBD2 is a possible D gene (7 bases). Trimming left V 4 bases short and J 0 bases short, with 17 bases between. Germline values: CDR1 SGHNT, CDR2 YYREEE (reference sequence). The CDR3 runs to 16 residues. For the CDR3, the DNA is TGTGCCAGCAGCAGGGGGGGAGAGTCCATCTCCTACGAGCAGTACTTC. Translated: CASSRGGESISYEQYF.

This clone came up a few times. The gene calls are TRBV7-9 and TRBJ1-1, with 10 positions matching TRBD1. J lost 4 bases, V lost 3 bases, and 8 bases had no gene match. This CDR3 has 16 residues. The germline V gene encodes CDR1 SEHNR and CDR2 FQNEAQ (reference sequence). The CDR3 reads CASSLTGGAEGTEAFF. In DNA, the CDR3 is TGTGCCAGCAGCTTGACAGGGGGCGCGGAGGGCACTGAAGCTTTCTTT.

The chain is built from TRBV6-5 and TRBJ1-2, with TRBD1 as a possible D gene (5 bases). V was trimmed by 5 bases and J by 8 bases, leaving 15 bases between them. The CDR3 runs 13 residues. The germline CDR1 and CDR2 sequences are MNHEY and SVGAGI. CDR3 sequence reads: CASSNRDGRGYTF. The CDR3 DNA reads as TGTGCCAGCAGTAACCGGGACGGGAGGGGCTACACCTTC.

This chain links TRBV9 with TRBJ2-7; 8 bases are a match to TRBD1. J lost 3 bases, V lost 0 bases, and 5 bases had no gene match. The germline V gene encodes CDR1 SGDLS and CDR2 YYNGEE. The CDR3 runs 15 residues. CDR3 DNA sequence: TGTGCCAGCAGCGTAGGACAGGGGTCCGTCTACGAGCAGTACTTC. Protein sequence: CASSVGQGSVYEQYF.

This chain uses TRBV6-6 with TRBJ1-5, with D tentatively TRBD1 (6 bases). The V end was cut by 6 bases, the J end by 0 bases, with 15 bases between. CDR3 length: 16 residues. Germline V gene sequence: CDR1 MNHNY, CDR2 SVGAGI (reference sequence). CDR3: CASRPDRAHSNQPQHF. CDR3 bases: TGTGCCAGCAGGCCGGACAGAGCTCATAGCAATCAGCCCCAGCATTTT.

This clone has more than one count but fewer than ten. This rearrangement joins TRBV5-6 to TRBJ2-7; 8 nucleotides line up with TRBD2. V trimming: 1 base; J trimming: 6 bases; junction bases outside the gene matches: 6. From germline, CDR1 is SGHDT and CDR2 YYEEEE. The CDR3 runs 14 residues. CDR3 loop: CASSLLRLAPEQYF. DNA of the CDR3: TGTGCCAGCAGCTTGCTGCGACTAGCGCCCGAGCAGTACTTC.

This clone appeared a few times. The V and J genes are TRBV6-1 and TRBJ1-1; D is unresolved. V was cut by 2 bases and J by 0 bases, with 4 bases left in between. This CDR3 has 13 amino acids. Germline lookup yields CDR1 MNHNS and CDR2 SASEGT. The CDR3 coding sequence is TGTGCCAGCAGTGAATCGGTGAACACTGAAGCTTTCTTT. Translated: CASSESVNTEAFF.

The chain recombines TRBV29-1 with TRBJ2-5; D is ambiguous. The CDR3 consists of 11 residues. Germline V CDR1 and CDR2: SQVTM, ANQGSEA. V was clipped by 3 bases and J by 5 bases, with 7 bases between them. The CDR3 DNA sequence: TGCAGCGTTGACGGTGCCGAGACCCAGTACTTC. This translates into CSVDGAETQYF.

The rearrangement joins TRBV9 to TRBJ2-3; 7 nucleotides agree with TRBD2. This CDR3 comprises 16 residues. Germline V gene sequence: CDR1 SGDLS, CDR2 YYNGEE. With V trimmed by 4 bases and J by 0 bases, 8 bases remained unmatched. The CDR3 is CASSSSGETSTDTQYF. CDR3 DNA: TGTGCCAGCAGCTCAAGCGGGGAGACTAGCACAGATACGCAGTATTTT.

This chain connects TRBV6-5 to TRBJ2-3; D perhaps matches TRBD1 (6 bases). The V end lost 0 bases, the J end lost 10 bases, and 17 bases lay between the germline ends. In germline, CDR1 is MNHEY, CDR2 SVGAGI. The CDR3 totals 15 residues. The DNA of the CDR3 is TGTGCCAGCAGTTACTCGGACGTCCCTTCAGGGGCGCAGTATTTT. Its translation is CASSYSDVPSGAQYF.

About this clone itself: The sample holds other DNA sequences that translate to the same CDR3. This sequence joins TRBV5-1 and TRBJ2-5, with 10 bases aligning to TRBD2. Germline V gives CDR1 SGHRS, CDR2 YFSETQ. This CDR3 spans 16 amino acids. V shed 4 bases, J shed 5 bases, and the junction held 11 bases outside the gene matches. The DNA for the CDR3 is TGCGCCAGCAGCCGGACTAGCGGAGCTGTCCGGGAGACCCAGTACTTC. It translates to CASSRTSGAVRETQYF.

The gene calls are TRBV18 and TRBJ2-3; 8 bases match TRBD1. Germline V CDR1 and CDR2: KGHSH, LQKENI. This CDR3 is built from 17 residues. The V gene end was trimmed by 5 bases and the J gene end by 4 bases; junction bases not matched to a gene: 14. CDR3 residues: CASSRSMAGGNPDTQYF. The CDR3 nucleotides read TGTGCCAGCTCAAGGTCTATGGCAGGGGGCAACCCAGATACGCAGTATTTT.

The chain is built from TRBV7-9 and TRBJ2-4; the D gene is possibly TRBD2 (5 bases). The germline CDR1 and CDR2 sequences are SEHNR and FQNEAQ (reference sequence). This CDR3 contains 11 residues. The V gene lost 5 bases and the J gene lost 9 bases, with 8 bases spanning the gap. The CDR3 bases are TGTGCCAGCAGCCTCGAGGGCATTCAGTACTTC. It codes for CASSLEGIQYF. Full variable domain (remainder filled in from reference TRBV7-9 and TRBJ2-4): DTGVSQNPRHKITKRGQNVTFRCDPISEHNRLYWYRQTLGQGPEFLTYFQNEAQLEKSRLLSDRFSAERPKGSFSTLEIQRTEQGDSAMYLCASSLEGIQYFGAGTRLSVL.

The chain combines TRBV10-2 with TRBJ2-7, with a possible D match to TRBD1 (5 bases). Trimming left V 7 bases short and J 3 bases short, with 16 bases between. The CDR3 sequence is 14 residues long. The germline CDR1 and CDR2 sequences are WSHSY and SAAADI. CDR3 coding DNA: TGCGCCAGCACCACGGACATAGATCGCTACGAGCAGTACTTC. The encoded protein is CASTTDIDRYEQYF.

V usage is TRBV6-5 and J usage is TRBJ1-1; D perhaps matches TRBD1 (6 bases). The CDR3 contains 15 residues. V was clipped by 6 bases and J by 0 bases, with 14 bases between them. The germline gives CDR1 MNHEY, CDR2 SVGAGI. The CDR3 loop is CASSTETGVNTEAFF. CDR3 nucleotides: TGTGCCAGCAGCACCGAGACAGGAGTGAACACTGAAGCTTTCTTT.

The chain is built from TRBV7-2 and TRBJ1-5; 7 nucleotides agree with TRBD1. Germline V lookup: CDR1 SGHTA, CDR2 FQGNSA. This CDR3 comprises 16 residues. Trimming took 3 bases from V and 7 from J; bases not matched to a gene: 12. CDR3 region: CASSLAMGQSLQPQHF. CDR3 nucleotides: TGTGCCAGCAGCTTGGCAATGGGACAGAGTTTGCAGCCCCAGCATTTT.

V usage is TRBV7-2 and J usage is TRBJ2-2; 8 positions agree with TRBD1. CDR1 is SGHTA, CDR2 FQGNSA, per germline. CDR3 size: 15 residues. The V segment lost 5 bases and the J segment 4 bases; nucleotides outside the gene matches: 6. CDR3 in DNA: TGTGCCAGCAGCATCAACAGGGGGAGCACCGGGGAGCTGTTTTTT. It is translated as CASSINRGSTGELFF.

This clone was counted once. This chain uses TRBV4-2 with TRBJ2-7; D unclear. Germline CDR1 and CDR2: LGHNA and YNFKEQ. This CDR3 region has 14 residues. V lost 0 bases and J lost 2, with 8 bases in between. CDR3 protein: CASSQEQRAYEQYF. The CDR3 DNA sequence: TGTGCCAGCAGCCAAGAACAGAGAGCCTACGAGCAGTACTTC.